The rows below give T cell receptor beta chains drawn from one sample of a study of cytomegalovirus exposure and HLA in healthy donors. Libraries were prepared by immunoSEQ multiplex PCR; TCRdb keeps only in-frame clonotypes and omits some of them. Counted here are about 120,000 clones, roughly 76% occurring once; the ten biggest clones make up 16%. Sequencing used PBMCs. The origin of the receptors is a man between 45 and 60 years old in good health and CMV-seropositive. Both conserved end residues are part of each CDR3. A D gene is named only where the DNA matches it firmly. A row's size may be missing; if present it is once, few, many or a size class.

len	v_gene	abundance	d_gene	j_gene	CDR3nt	CDR3aa
13	TRBV28	NA	NA	TRBJ1-1	TGTGCCAGCAGTTTAGGTCCGGACACTGAAGCTTTCTTT	CASSLGPDTEAFF
18	TRBV7-2	NA	NA	TRBJ2-1	TGTGCCAGCACCCATTTACCTGGGGGCCAGGCGCCCTACAATGAGCAGTTCTTC	CASTHLPGGQAPYNEQFF
15	TRBV6-5	few	NA	TRBJ2-2	TGTGCCAGCAGTTCTCGAGGGGCGGGAACCGGGGAGCTGTTTTTT	CASSSRGAGTGELFF
14	TRBV27	NA	NA	TRBJ2-7	TGTGCCAGCAGTTTAAGAGGAGACAGCTACGAGCAGTACTTC	CASSLRGDSYEQYF
13	TRBV6-6	NA	NA	TRBJ2-1	TGTGCCAGCAGCGCTGGGACTCACCTAGAGCAGTTCTTC	CASSAGTHLEQFF
15	TRBV5-1	NA	TRBD1	TRBJ2-7	TGCGCCAGCACGCAGTTTCCCGGACAGGGAAACGAGCAGTACTTC	CASTQFPGQGNEQYF
16	TRBV9	NA	NA	TRBJ2-3	TGTGCCAGCAGCGCCTTTAGCGGACCAAGCACAGATACGCAGTATTTT	CASSAFSGPSTDTQYF
15	TRBV4-1	few	TRBD2	TRBJ2-1	TGCGCCAGCAGCCAACTAGGACTAGGCCCCAATGAGCAGTTCTTC	CASSQLGLGPNEQFF
15	TRBV27	NA	NA	TRBJ2-5	TGTGCCAGCAGTTTTGAAACAGGCTCACAAGAGACCCAGTACTTC	CASSFETGSQETQYF
15	TRBV19	NA	TRBD2	TRBJ2-3	TGTGCCAGCCGGGACTACCAACGTGCCACAGATACGCAGTATTTT	CASRDYQRATDTQYF
13	TRBV5-6	NA	TRBD1	TRBJ1-2	TGTGCCAGCAGCTTAGGGGGCAGCTATGGCTACACCTTC	CASSLGGSYGYTF
16	TRBV29-1	NA	TRBD1	TRBJ1-2	TGCAGCGTTGAAGATCCGGACAGGGTGGCTAACTATGGCTACACCTTC	CSVEDPDRVANYGYTF
14	TRBV5-6	few	TRBD1	TRBJ2-7	TGTGCCAGCAGCTTGGGACAGGGGGCCTACGAGCAGTACTTC	CASSLGQGAYEQYF
15	TRBV6-6	NA	TRBD1	TRBJ1-4	TGTGCCAGCCGAAGGCGACAGGGTAATAATGAAAAACTGTTTTTT	CASRRRQGNNEKLFF
14	TRBV28	NA	NA	TRBJ1-5	TGTGCCAGCAGTTTCCACAGCCTCAATCAGCCCCAGCATTTT	CASSFHSLNQPQHF
15	TRBV11-2	NA	NA	TRBJ2-3	TGTGCCAGCAGCCCATGGACTACTAGCACAGATACGCAGTATTTT	CASSPWTTSTDTQYF
15	TRBV11-2	NA	TRBD2	TRBJ2-5	TGTGCCAGCAGCTCCCCGCGGGGGGGTCAAGAGACCCAGTACTTC	CASSSPRGGQETQYF
13	TRBV19	NA	NA	TRBJ2-7	TGTGCCAGTGGTCCTGCGGGCGTCTACGAGCAGTACTTC	CASGPAGVYEQYF
17	TRBV27	NA	NA	TRBJ2-3	TGTGCCAGCAGTTTCAGGAATAGCGGAGACCGCACAGATACGCAGTATTTT	CASSFRNSGDRTDTQYF
15	TRBV4-1	NA	TRBD1	TRBJ2-1	TGCGCCAGCAGCCAGCCCGGGACAGGGAACAATGAGCAGTTCTTC	CASSQPGTGNNEQFF
12	TRBV29-1	NA	NA	TRBJ2-7	TGCAGCGTTGAAGATGTCCCTTACGAGCAGTACTTC	CSVEDVPYEQYF
16	TRBV5-1	NA	TRBD2	TRBJ2-1	TGCGCCAGCAGCTTGGAAGCGGGAAGTGGGTGGAATGAGCAGTTCTTC	CASSLEAGSGWNEQFF
13	TRBV2	NA	TRBD1	TRBJ1-4	TGTGCCAGCAGGCTGGACAGGGACGAAAAACTGTTTTTT	CASRLDRDEKLFF
13	TRBV5-1	once	NA	TRBJ1-4	TGCGCCAGCAGCTCCACAGACAGGGAAAAACTGTTTTTT	CASSSTDREKLFF
16	TRBV7-2	few	NA	TRBJ2-2	TGTGCCAGCAGCCCCACCAGGGGAGAGGACACCGGGGAGCTGTTTTTT	CASSPTRGEDTGELFF
13	TRBV5-6	NA	NA	TRBJ1-2	TGTGCCAGCAGCTTACGGGCTAACTATGGCTACACCTTC	CASSLRANYGYTF
15	TRBV6-1	NA	NA	TRBJ2-6	TGTGCCAGCAGACAGGATAGCTCTGGGGCCAACGTCCTGACTTTC	CASRQDSSGANVLTF
12	TRBV29-1	NA	NA	TRBJ1-1	TGCAGCGTTGCGGAGGGATTCACTGAAGCTTTCTTT	CSVAEGFTEAFF
11	TRBV5-5	NA	NA	TRBJ1-1	TGTGCCAGCAGCTTGGACAGCGAAGCTTTCTTT	CASSLDSEAFF
16	TRBV18	NA	TRBD1	TRBJ2-7	TGTGCCAGCTCACCTTCGACAGGGTCGGATTCCTACGAGCAGTACTTC	CASSPSTGSDSYEQYF
13	TRBV6-5	NA	NA	TRBJ1-1	TGTGCCAGCAGGCGCGGGGAGAACACTGAAGCTTTCTTT	CASRRGENTEAFF
15	TRBV5-1	NA	TRBD1	TRBJ1-6	TGCGCCAGCAGCTTAGGGGACAGCCCTAATTCACCCCTCCACTTT	CASSLGDSPNSPLHF
14	TRBV10-3	NA	NA	TRBJ2-7	TGTGCCATCAGTGAGACAGTAAGCTCCTACGAGCAGTACTTC	CAISETVSSYEQYF
15	TRBV28	NA	NA	TRBJ2-2	TGTGCCAGCAGTTCCGGGACTCCGAACACCGGGGAGCTGTTTTTT	CASSSGTPNTGELFF
13	TRBV19	NA	NA	TRBJ2-3	TGTGCCAGTAGTATGGATCTAGAAGATACGCAGTATTTT	CASSMDLEDTQYF
17	TRBV9	NA	TRBD2	TRBJ2-3	TGTGCCAGCAGCGGACTAGCGGGGGGGACCCCCCCAGATACGCAGTATTTT	CASSGLAGGTPPDTQYF
13	TRBV7-9	NA	NA	TRBJ2-7	TGTGCCAGCACCCAGGGCTCCTCCTACGAGCAGTACTTC	CASTQGSSYEQYF
13	TRBV5-1	NA	NA	TRBJ1-2	TGCGCCAGCAGCTTGGGGCAGGGTAATGGCTACACCTTC	CASSLGQGNGYTF
14	TRBV6-1	NA	NA	TRBJ2-7	TGTGCCAGCAGTCGACTCCCCGGTAGCTACGAGCAGTACTTC	CASSRLPGSYEQYF
14	TRBV14	NA	NA	TRBJ2-3	TGTGCCAGCAGCCCTAGCACGCACGGAGATACGCAGTATTTT	CASSPSTHGDTQYF
17	TRBV4-2	NA	TRBD2	TRBJ2-1	TGTGCCAGCAGCCAAGATTTCCTAGCGGGAGCCTACAATGAGCAGTTCTTC	CASSQDFLAGAYNEQFF
16	TRBV5-6	once	NA	TRBJ2-7	TGTGCCAGCAGCTTGACCAGGGGCCTACTCTCCTACGAGCAGTACTTC	CASSLTRGLLSYEQYF
12	TRBV7-2	NA	TRBD2	TRBJ2-7	TGTGCCAGCAGCGGGACTACTGTTAGGCAGTACTTC	CASSGTTVRQYF
13	TRBV6-5	NA	TRBD1	TRBJ2-7	TGTGCCAGCAACAGGGGGGCATCCTACGAGCAGTACTTC	CASNRGASYEQYF
14	TRBV27	NA	NA	TRBJ2-3	TGTGCCAGGAGGCCTGGGGCGTCCCCAGATACGCAGTATTTT	CARRPGASPDTQYF